One sample yielded the 23 T cell receptor beta chains listed below, sequenced in a study of blood T cell repertoires in COVID-19. TCRdb's copy holds only in-frame clones and misses some; the assay was immunoSEQ multiplex PCR. The top ten clones hold about 2% of a sample with approximately 300,000 clones, roughly 85% of them seen once. Specimen: PBMCs or T cells enriched from blood (not recorded which). The receptors here all came from a woman between 25 and 40 years old who had been exposed to COVID-19.

The rearrangement uses TRBV7-2 and TRBJ1-3; D is possibly TRBD1 (6 bases). Trimming shortened V by 1 base and J by 1 base, and 14 bases separated the two germline ends. Per the germline V gene, CDR1 is SGHTA and CDR2 is FQGNSA. The CDR3 is 17 amino acids. The CDR3 sequence is CASSLVLGGASGNTIYF. For the CDR3, the DNA is TGTGCCAGCAGCTTAGTGCTGGGGGGGGCATCTGGAAACACCATATATTTT.

J is TRBJ2-2 and V is TRBV6-1; D uncertain. The CDR3 totals 13 residues. The germline gives CDR1 MNHNS, CDR2 SASEGT. V lost 3 bases and J 7 bases, leaving 9 bases between the germline ends. CDR3 amino acids: CASSEQASGELFF. As DNA, the CDR3 is TGTGCCAGCAGTGAGCAAGCGAGCGGGGAGCTGTTTTTT.

The V and J genes are TRBV4-2 and TRBJ1-1; D possibly corresponds to TRBD1 (5 bases). V lost 0 bases and J 7 bases, leaving 15 bases between the germline ends. Per the germline V gene, CDR1 is LGHNA and CDR2 is YNFKEQ. CDR3 length equals 15 residues. The CDR3 spells CASSQDSQGIGEAFF. The CDR3 DNA reads as TGTGCCAGCAGCCAAGATTCCCAGGGTATAGGTGAAGCTTTCTTT.

The chain carries TRBV4-1 and TRBJ1-1; 9 bases align to TRBD1. The length of the CDR3 is 18 residues. The junction had 10 bases not matched to a gene; V was cut back by 0 bases and J by 2 bases. CDR1 and CDR2 from the germline V gene are MGHRA and YSYEKL. This CDR3 is CASSQDRQGDVGNTEAFF. CDR3 DNA sequence: TGCGCCAGCAGCCAAGATCGACAGGGGGATGTTGGTAACACTGAAGCTTTCTTT.

V and J are TRBV5-1 and TRBJ1-6; D perhaps matches TRBD1 (6 bases). The V gene's germline CDR1 is SGHRS and CDR2 YFSETQ. The V and J ends lost 0 bases and 7 bases respectively, with 14 bases between them. The CDR3 runs 16 residues. For the CDR3, the DNA is TGCGCCAGCAGCTTGGACTACAGGGCGTCAAATTCACCCCTCCACTTT. It yields the protein CASSLDYRASNSPLHF.

The gene calls are TRBV27 and TRBJ2-7; possible D gene TRBD2, 5 bases. The CDR3 length is 16 residues. With 6 bases removed from V and 3 bases from J, the gap between germline ends came to 21 bases. Germline V gene data show CDR1 as MNHEY and CDR2 as SMNVEV (reference sequence). The CDR3 sequence: CASSQSRGSGFYEQYF. CDR3 nucleotide sequence: TGTGCCAGCAGCCAAAGCCGGGGATCAGGCTTCTACGAGCAGTACTTC.

The chain recombines TRBV2 with TRBJ2-7; D is undetermined. The CDR3 has 12 amino acids. Germline V gives CDR1 SNHLY, CDR2 FYNNEI. V was shortened by 6 bases and J by 2 bases, with 8 bases between the two germline ends. In nucleotides, the CDR3 is TGTGCCAGCAGACCCACTACCTACGAGCAGTACTTC. As protein: CASRPTTYEQYF. The whole variable domain, remainder taken from reference TRBV2 and TRBJ2-7, is EPEVTQTPSHQVTQMGQEVILRCVPISNHLYFYWYRQILGQKVEFLVSFYNNEISEKSEIFDDQFSVERPDGSNFTLKIRSTKLEDSAMYFCASRPTTYEQYFGPGTRLTVT.

This chain uses TRBV2 with TRBJ2-5; 14 bases align to TRBD2. This CDR3 spans 16 amino acids. Trimming at V came to 3 bases and at J to 5 bases, leaving 5 bases not matched to a gene. From germline, CDR1 is SNHLY and CDR2 FYNNEI. CDR3 sequence (DNA): TGTGCCAGCAGTGAGGGACTAGCGGGAGTTGCGGAGACCCAGTACTTC. It yields the protein CASSEGLAGVAETQYF.

The V gene is TRBV28, the J gene TRBJ2-1, with 14 positions matching TRBD2. CDR3 size: 15 residues. The ends lost 5 bases at V and 8 bases at J; junction bases unmatched: 5. The V gene's germline CDR1 is MDHEN and CDR2 SYDVKM. The CDR3 DNA reads TGTGCCAGCAGTCATGGGACTAGCGGGAGCTATGAGCAGTTCTTC. It translates to CASSHGTSGSYEQFF.

The chain recombines TRBV2 with TRBJ2-3; 7 bases match TRBD2. With V trimmed by 7 bases and J by 6 bases, 7 bases remained unmatched. This CDR3 has 13 amino acids. CDR1 and CDR2 from the germline V gene are SNHLY and FYNNEI. The CDR3 here is CASMRTRYDTQYF. CDR3 DNA: TGTGCCAGCATGAGGACTAGGTACGATACGCAGTATTTT.

The J gene is TRBJ2-2, the V gene TRBV5-1; TRBD2 matches at 9 bases. With V trimmed by 4 bases and J by 7 bases, 8 bases remained unmatched. Germline CDR1 SGHRS, CDR2 YFSETQ. This CDR3 has 15 amino acids. This chain's CDR3 is CASSRTSGGIGELFF. The DNA of the CDR3 is TGCGCCAGCAGCCGAACGAGCGGGGGGATCGGGGAGCTGTTTTTT.

V usage is TRBV29-1 and J usage is TRBJ1-2; D gene ambiguous. CDR3 size: 11 residues. The germline gives CDR1 SQVTM, CDR2 ANQGSEA. V was shortened by 3 bases and J by 5 bases, with 7 bases between the two germline ends. CDR3: CSVDLQYGYTF. In DNA, the CDR3 is TGCAGCGTTGACTTACAGTATGGCTACACCTTC.

The chain has TRBV21-1 and TRBJ1-1; TRBD1 is the table's D call and was not checked against the DNA. TRBV21-1 is a known pseudogene. This CDR3 is built from 16 residues. In DNA form, the CDR3 reads TGTGCCAGCAGCAAAAAACAGGGGGATAGAGGCACTGAAGCTTTCTTT. As protein: CASSKKQGDRGTEAFF.

Concerning this clone itself: Since a much larger clone is just one base distant, this may be a read error. V usage is TRBV4-3 and J usage is TRBJ1-1, with D unclear. The CDR3 loop spans 13 amino acids. Trimming cost V 1 base and J 1 base, with 4 bases left between them. In germline, CDR1 is LGHNA, CDR2 YSLEER. The CDR3 sequence: CASSQGQNTEAFF. The CDR3 coding sequence is TGCGCCAGCAGCCAAGGACAGAACACTGAAGCTTTCTTT.

This clone was seen only a few times. The chain is built from TRBV12-5 and TRBJ1-1, with 7 positions matching TRBD1. Germline V gives CDR1 LGHNT, CDR2 FRNRAP. V dropped 1 base and J dropped 4; count of bases not matched to a gene: 3. The CDR3 extends over 14 amino acids. In nucleotides, the CDR3 is TGTGCTAGTGGTTTGGGGACAGGTCTCACTGAAGCTTTCTTT. Amino acid sequence: CASGLGTGLTEAFF.

The chain recombines TRBV5-1 with TRBJ2-7, with D unclear. This CDR3 has 14 residues. The germline V gene encodes CDR1 SGHRS and CDR2 YFSETQ. Trimming shortened V by 1 base and J by 3 bases, and 11 bases separated the two germline ends. The CDR3 here is CASSLQLTHYEQYF. The CDR3 coding sequence is TGCGCCAGCAGCTTGCAACTAACCCACTACGAGCAGTACTTC.

The chain has TRBV19 and TRBJ1-2; tentative D call: TRBD1 (5 bases). Germline V gene data show CDR1 as LNHDA and CDR2 as SQIVND (reference sequence). The V end was cut by 5 bases, the J end by 7 bases, with 20 bases between. The CDR3 has 15 residues. The CDR3 nucleotides read TGTGCCAGTAGTTGGGAGATGGGGGGGTTCTCTGGCTACACCTTC. Its protein product is CASSWEMGGFSGYTF.

V is TRBV5-8 and J is TRBJ2-7, with 9 bases matching TRBD2. This CDR3 contains 17 residues. With 0 bases clipped from V and 2 bases from J, the junction kept 9 bases outside the gene matches. Per germline, CDR1 SGHTS and CDR2 YDEGEE. The chain's CDR3 is CASSLAGTSRPTYEQYF. CDR3 in DNA: TGTGCCAGCAGCTTGGCAGGGACTAGCCGGCCGACCTACGAGCAGTACTTC.

This clone was seen just once. CDR3 protein: CASRGENTIYF. In nucleotides, the CDR3 is TGTGCCAGCAGGGGCGAGAACACCATATATTTT. The chain employs TRBV3-1 (or the pseudogene TRBV3-2) and TRBJ1-3; D gene unclear. In germline, CDR1 is LGHDT, CDR2 YNNKEL (reference sequence). Trimming took 6 bases from V and 7 from J, leaving 7 bases between them. This CDR3 region has 11 residues.

This clone was observed a few times. This rearrangement joins TRBV15 to TRBJ1-1; TRBD1 matches at 9 bases. CDR3 length: 14 amino acids. In germline, CDR1 is LNHNV, CDR2 YYDKDF (reference sequence). The junction had 5 bases not matched to a gene; V was cut back by 5 bases and J by 4 bases. CDR3: CATSGTGWSTEAFF. In nucleotides, the CDR3 is TGTGCCACCAGCGGGACAGGGTGGTCCACTGAAGCTTTCTTT.

The chain couples TRBV6-4 to TRBJ1-4; 8 bases are a match to TRBD1. This CDR3 is 15 amino acids long. With V trimmed by 6 bases and J by 4 bases, 7 bases remained unmatched. Germline V CDR1 and CDR2: MRHNA, SNTAGT. Here the CDR3 reads CASSAQGGDNEKLFF. CDR3 in DNA: TGTGCCAGCAGCGCACAGGGGGGAGATAATGAAAAACTGTTTTTT.

The chain has TRBV2 and TRBJ2-7, with 11 nucleotides matching TRBD2. The germline V gene has CDR1 SNHLY and CDR2 FYNNEI. With V trimmed by 3 bases and J by 5 bases, 6 bases remained unmatched. CDR3 length equals 15 residues. CDR3 in amino acids: CASSESSGRWDEQYF. The CDR3 DNA sequence: TGTGCCAGCAGTGAGTCTAGCGGGAGGTGGGACGAGCAGTACTTC.

This sequence joins TRBV28 and TRBJ2-7; 8 nucleotides align to TRBD1. J lost 3 bases, V lost 6 bases, and 16 bases had no gene match. This CDR3 comprises 17 residues. In germline, CDR1 is MDHEN, CDR2 SYDVKM. DNA of the CDR3: TGTGCCAGCAGCTGGAGAACCGGGACAGGTATAAACTACGAGCAGTACTTC. This sequence encodes CASSWRTGTGINYEQYF.